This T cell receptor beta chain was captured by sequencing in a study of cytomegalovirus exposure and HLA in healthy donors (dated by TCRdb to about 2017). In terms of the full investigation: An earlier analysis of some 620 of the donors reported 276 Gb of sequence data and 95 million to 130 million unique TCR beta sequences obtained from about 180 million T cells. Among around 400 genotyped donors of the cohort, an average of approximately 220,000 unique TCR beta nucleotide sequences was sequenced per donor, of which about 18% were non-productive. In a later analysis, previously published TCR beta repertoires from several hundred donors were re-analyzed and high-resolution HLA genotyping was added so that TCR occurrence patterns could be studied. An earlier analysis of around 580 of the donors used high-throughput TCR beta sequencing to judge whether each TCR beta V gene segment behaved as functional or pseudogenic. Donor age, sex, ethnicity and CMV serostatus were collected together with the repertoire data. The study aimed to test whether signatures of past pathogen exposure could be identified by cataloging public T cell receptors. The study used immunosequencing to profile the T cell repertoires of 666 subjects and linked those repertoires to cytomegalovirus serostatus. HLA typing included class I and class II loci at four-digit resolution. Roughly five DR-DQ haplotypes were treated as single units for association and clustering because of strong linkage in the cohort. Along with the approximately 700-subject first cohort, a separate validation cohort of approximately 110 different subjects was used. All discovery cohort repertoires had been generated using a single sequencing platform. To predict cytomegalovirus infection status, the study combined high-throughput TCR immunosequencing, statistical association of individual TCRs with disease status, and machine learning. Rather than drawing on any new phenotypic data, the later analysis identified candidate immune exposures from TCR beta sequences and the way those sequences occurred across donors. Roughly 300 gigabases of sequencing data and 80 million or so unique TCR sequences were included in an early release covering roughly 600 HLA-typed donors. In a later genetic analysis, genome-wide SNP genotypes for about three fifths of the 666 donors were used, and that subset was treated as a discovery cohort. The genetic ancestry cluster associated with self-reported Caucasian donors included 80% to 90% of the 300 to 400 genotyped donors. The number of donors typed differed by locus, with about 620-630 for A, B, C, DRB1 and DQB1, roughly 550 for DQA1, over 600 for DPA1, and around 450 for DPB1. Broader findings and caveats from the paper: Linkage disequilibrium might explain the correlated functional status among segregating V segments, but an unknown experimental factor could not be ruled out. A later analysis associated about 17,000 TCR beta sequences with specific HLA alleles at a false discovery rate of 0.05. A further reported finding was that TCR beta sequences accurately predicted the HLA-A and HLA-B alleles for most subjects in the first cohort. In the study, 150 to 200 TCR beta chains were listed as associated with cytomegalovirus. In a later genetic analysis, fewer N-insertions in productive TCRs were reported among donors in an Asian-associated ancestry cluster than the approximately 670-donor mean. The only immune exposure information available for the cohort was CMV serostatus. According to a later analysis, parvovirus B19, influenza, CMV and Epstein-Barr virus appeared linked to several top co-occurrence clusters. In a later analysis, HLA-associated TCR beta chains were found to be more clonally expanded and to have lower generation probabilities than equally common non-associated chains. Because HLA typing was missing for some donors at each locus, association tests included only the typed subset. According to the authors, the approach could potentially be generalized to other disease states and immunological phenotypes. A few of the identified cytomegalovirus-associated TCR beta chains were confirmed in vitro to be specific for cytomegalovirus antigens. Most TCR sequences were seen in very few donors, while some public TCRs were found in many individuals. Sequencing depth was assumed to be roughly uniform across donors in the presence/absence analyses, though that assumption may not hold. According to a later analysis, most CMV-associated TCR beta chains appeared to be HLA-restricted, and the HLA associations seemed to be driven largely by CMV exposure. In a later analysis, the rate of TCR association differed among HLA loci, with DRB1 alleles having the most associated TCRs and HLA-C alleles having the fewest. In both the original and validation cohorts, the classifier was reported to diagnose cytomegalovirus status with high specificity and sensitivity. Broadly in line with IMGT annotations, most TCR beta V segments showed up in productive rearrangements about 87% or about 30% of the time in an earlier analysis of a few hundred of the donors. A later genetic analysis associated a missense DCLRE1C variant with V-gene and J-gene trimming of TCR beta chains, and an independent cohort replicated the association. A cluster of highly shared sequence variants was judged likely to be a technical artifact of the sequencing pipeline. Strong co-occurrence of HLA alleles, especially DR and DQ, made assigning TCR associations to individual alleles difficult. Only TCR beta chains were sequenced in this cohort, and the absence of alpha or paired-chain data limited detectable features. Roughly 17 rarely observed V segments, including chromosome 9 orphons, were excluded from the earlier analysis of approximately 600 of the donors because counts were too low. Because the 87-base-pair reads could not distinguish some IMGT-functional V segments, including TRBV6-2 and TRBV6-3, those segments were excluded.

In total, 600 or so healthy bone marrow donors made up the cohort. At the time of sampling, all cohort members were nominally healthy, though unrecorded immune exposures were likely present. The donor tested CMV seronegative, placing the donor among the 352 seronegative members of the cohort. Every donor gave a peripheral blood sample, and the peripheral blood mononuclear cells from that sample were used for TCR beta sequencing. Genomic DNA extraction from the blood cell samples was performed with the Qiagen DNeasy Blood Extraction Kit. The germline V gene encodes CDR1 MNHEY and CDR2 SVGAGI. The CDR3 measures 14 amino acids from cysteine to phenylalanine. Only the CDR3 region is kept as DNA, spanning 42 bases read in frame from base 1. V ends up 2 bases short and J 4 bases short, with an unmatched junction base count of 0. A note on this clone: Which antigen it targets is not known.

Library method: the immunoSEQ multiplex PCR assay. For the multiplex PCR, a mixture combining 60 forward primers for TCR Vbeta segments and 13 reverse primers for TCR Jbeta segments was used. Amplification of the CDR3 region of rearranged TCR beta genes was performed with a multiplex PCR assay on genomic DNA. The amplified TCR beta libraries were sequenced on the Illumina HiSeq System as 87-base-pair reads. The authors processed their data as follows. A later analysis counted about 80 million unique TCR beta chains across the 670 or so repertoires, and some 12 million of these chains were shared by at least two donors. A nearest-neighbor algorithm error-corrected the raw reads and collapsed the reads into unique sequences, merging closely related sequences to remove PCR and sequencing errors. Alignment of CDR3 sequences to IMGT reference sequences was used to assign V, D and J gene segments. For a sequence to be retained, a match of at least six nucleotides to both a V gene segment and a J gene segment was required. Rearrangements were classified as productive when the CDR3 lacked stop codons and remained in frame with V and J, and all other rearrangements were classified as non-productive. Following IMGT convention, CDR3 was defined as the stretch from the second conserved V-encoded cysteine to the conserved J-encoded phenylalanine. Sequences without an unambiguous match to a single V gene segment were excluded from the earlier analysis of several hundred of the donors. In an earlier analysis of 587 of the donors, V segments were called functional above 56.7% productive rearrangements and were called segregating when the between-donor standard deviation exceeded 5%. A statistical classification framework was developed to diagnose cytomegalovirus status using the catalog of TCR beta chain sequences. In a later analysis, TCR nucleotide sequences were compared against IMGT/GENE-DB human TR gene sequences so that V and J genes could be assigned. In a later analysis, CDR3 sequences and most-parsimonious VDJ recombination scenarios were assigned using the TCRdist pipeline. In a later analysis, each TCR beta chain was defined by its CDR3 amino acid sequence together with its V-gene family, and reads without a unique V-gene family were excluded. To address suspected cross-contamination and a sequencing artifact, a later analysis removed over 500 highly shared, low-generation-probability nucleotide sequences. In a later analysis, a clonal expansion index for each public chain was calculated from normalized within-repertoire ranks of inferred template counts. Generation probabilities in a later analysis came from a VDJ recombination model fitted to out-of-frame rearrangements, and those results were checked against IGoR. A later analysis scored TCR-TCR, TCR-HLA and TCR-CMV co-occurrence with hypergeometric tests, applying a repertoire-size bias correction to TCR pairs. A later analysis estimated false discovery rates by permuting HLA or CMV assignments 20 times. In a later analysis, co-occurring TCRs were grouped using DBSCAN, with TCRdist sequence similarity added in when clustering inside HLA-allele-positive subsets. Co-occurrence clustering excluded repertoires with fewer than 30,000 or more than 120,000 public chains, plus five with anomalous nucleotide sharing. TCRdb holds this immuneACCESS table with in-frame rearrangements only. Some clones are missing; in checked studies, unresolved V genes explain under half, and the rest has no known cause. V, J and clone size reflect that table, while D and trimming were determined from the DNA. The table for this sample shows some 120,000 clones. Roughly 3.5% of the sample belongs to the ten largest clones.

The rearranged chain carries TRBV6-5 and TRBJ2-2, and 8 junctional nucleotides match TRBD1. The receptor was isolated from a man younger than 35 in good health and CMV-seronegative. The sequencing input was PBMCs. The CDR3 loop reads CASSYTGGTGELFF. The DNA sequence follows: TGTGCCAGCAGTTACACAGGGGGCACCGGGGAGCTGTTTTTT.